The present TCR beta chain was sequenced within a study of regulatory T cells in long-lasting Graves disease. Through Arm-PCR of CDR3 regions and iRepertoire HTBI primers, TCR beta libraries were built. TCRdb re-analysed the multiplex PCR reads in MiXCR, keeping a single row per CDR3 protein. The profile shows 350,000 to 500,000 distinct CDR3 sequences, under 25% of them singletons. This clonotype was counted a single time. The CDR3 is 15 residues long. Trimming shortened V by 1 base and J by 7 bases, and 16 bases separated the two germline ends. Germline-derived CDR1 and CDR2 are SGHTA and FQGNSA. The time point was: persistent/refractory GD, antithyroid drugs over 5 years with positive TRAb. With RNA extracted from PBMCs as input, the TCR library was made.

Sequenced here: peripheral blood mononuclear cells (PBMCs), sampled when the disease was refractory, from a patient treated with antithyroid drugs. The chain has TRBV7-2 and TRBJ1-2; D possibly corresponds to TRBD1 (5 bases). The clonotype originates from a female donor with Graves disease. Here the CDR3 DNA reads TGTGCCAGCAGCTTAGATCGCAGGGCGGGTGGTGGCTACACCTTC. Encoded protein: CASSLDRRAGGGYTF.